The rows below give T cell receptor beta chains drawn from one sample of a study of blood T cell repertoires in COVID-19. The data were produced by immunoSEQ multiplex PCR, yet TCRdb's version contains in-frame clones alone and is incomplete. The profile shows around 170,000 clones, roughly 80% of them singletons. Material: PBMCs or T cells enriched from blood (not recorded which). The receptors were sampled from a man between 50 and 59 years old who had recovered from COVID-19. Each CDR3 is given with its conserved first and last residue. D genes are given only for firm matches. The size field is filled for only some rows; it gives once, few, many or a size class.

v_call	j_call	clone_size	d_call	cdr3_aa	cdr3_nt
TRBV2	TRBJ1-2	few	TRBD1	CASSRDRGLGYGYTF	TGTGCCAGCAGCCGTGACAGGGGATTGGGCTATGGCTACACCTTC
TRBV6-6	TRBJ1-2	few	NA	CASSYSGGGYGYTF	TGTGCCAGCAGTTACTCAGGCGGGGGCTATGGCTACACCTTC
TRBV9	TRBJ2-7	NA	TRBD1	CASSERGDRAYEQYF	TGTGCCAGCAGCGAAAGGGGGGACAGGGCCTACGAGCAGTACTTC
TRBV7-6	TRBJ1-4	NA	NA	CASSPGGRDEKLFF	TGTGCCAGCAGCCCCGGGGGGAGAGATGAAAAACTGTTTTTT
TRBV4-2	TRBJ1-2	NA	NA	CASSQDIDSRLNF	TGTGCCAGCAGCCAAGATATAGACAGCCGTCTTAACTTC
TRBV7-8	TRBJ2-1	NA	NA	CASSLGAGEQFF	TGTGCCAGCAGCTTAGGCGCGGGCGAGCAGTTCTTC
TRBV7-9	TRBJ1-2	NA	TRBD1	CASSPWTGRNYGYTF	TGTGCCAGCAGCCCGTGGACAGGACGAAACTATGGCTACACCTTC
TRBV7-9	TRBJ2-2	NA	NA	CASSPVASQNTGELFF	TGTGCCAGCAGCCCGGTAGCCAGCCAGAACACCGGGGAGCTGTTTTTT
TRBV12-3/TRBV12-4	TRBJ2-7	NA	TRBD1	CASSQGAREQYF	TGTGCCAGCAGCCAGGGGGCTCGCGAGCAGTACTTC
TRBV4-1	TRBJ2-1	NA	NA	CASSREWSSYNEQFF	TGCGCCAGCAGCCGCGAGTGGTCATCCTACAATGAGCAGTTCTTC
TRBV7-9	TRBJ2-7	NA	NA	CASSKTSSEQYF	TGTGCCAGCAGCAAGACTAGTAGCGAGCAGTACTTC
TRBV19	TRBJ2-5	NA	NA	CASSIGGLEAETQYF	TGTGCCAGTAGTATTGGAGGGCTCGAGGCAGAGACCCAGTACTTC
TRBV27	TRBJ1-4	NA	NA	CASSPPGDEKLFF	TGTGCCAGCAGTCCCCCGGGGGATGAAAAACTGTTTTTT
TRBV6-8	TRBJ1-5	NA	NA	CASSYFVEEAQPQHF	TGTGCCAGCAGTTACTTTGTTGAGGAGGCTCAGCCCCAGCATTTT
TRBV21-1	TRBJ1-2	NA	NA	CASSLRGGPSQDGYTF	TGTGCCAGCAGCCTTCGGGGGGGGCCCTCCCAGGATGGCTACACCTTC
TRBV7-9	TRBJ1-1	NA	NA	CASSSPARVGPEAFF	TGTGCCAGCAGCTCCCCAGCCAGGGTCGGTCCTGAAGCTTTCTTT
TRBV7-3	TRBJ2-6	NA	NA	CASSLTPGGPGANVLTF	TGTGCCAGCAGCTTAACTCCAGGGGGGCCTGGGGCCAACGTCCTGACTTTC
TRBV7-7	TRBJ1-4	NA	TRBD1	CASSLGGTGGEKLFF	TGTGCTAGCAGCTTAGGAGGGACAGGGGGCGAAAAACTGTTTTTT